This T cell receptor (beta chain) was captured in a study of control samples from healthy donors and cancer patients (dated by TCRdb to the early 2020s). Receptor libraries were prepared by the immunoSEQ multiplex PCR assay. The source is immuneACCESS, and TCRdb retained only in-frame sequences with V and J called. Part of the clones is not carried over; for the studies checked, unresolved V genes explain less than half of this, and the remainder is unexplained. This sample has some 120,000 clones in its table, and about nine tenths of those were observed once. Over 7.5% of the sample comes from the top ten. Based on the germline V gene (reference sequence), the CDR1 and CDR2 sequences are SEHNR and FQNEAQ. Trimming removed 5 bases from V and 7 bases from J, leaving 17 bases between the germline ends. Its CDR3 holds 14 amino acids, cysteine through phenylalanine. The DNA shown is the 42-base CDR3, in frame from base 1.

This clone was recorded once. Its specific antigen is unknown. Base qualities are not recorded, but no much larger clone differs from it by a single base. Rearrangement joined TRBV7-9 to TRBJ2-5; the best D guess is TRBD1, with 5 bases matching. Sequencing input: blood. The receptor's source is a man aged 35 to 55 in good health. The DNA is TGTGCCAGCAGCCCAGGGCAGGGTTGGGGGACCCAGTACTTC. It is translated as CASSPGQGWGTQYF.